This T cell receptor (beta chain) is drawn from a study of blood T cells in healthy people across ages. The CDR3 totals 16 residues. Germline values: CDR1 LNHNV, CDR2 YYDKDF (reference sequence). V lost 4 bases and J lost 5; bases outside the gene matches: 10. A second PCR, run for about 6 to 12 cycles, used a sample-barcoded 5' primer plus a J-beta primer mix. At least 3 million CDR3-containing paired-end reads were obtained per sample. A single record per CDR3 protein comes from TCRdb applying MiXCR to the 5' RACE reads. The data hold about 1.5 million distinct CDR3 sequences, with approximately 40% observed a single time.

The genes are TRBV15 and TRBJ2-3; 9 bases map to TRBD2. The sequence came from a woman in her late teens or twenties in good health. The sample comprised blood. In DNA, the CDR3 is TGTGCCACCAGCATTGGCCTAGCGGGGATTTTAGATACGCAGTATTTT. As protein: CATSIGLAGILDTQYF.